The TCR beta chain described here comes from a study of blood T cell repertoires in COVID-19. Study summary: T cells, B-cell-depleted T cells, or PBMCs supplied cDNA or gDNA.

Here immunoSEQ multiplex PCR was the method, and the copy in TCRdb shows in-frame clones only, minus some. This repertoire shows roughly 120,000 clones, approximately 82% found once; its top ten account for approximately 7.6%. Germline CDR1 is SEHNR and CDR2 is FQNEAQ (reference sequence). The CDR3 contains 11 residues. Trimming stripped 2 bases from V and 7 bases from J, with 3 bases between. The clonotype was recovered from a man between 70 and 80 years old with active or convalescent COVID-19. Sequenced: peripheral blood. The V call is TRBV7-9, the J call TRBJ2-1; D uncertain. CDR3 loop: CASSLQNEQFF. The CDR3 nucleotides read TGTGCCAGCAGCTTACAGAATGAGCAGTTCTTC.